This T cell receptor beta chain is from a study of cytomegalovirus exposure and HLA in healthy donors. Study context: Drawn from HLA-typed donors, roughly 87 million unique TCRs were held in an early data release.

General study results and limits: A later analysis reportedly found that, within productive TCRs, an Asian-associated ancestry cluster had fewer N-insertions than the mean observed across the approximately 600 donors. Later analysis associated a missense DCLRE1C variant with TCR beta V- and J-gene trimming.

The CDR3 runs 18 residues. PCR was performed using 60 Vbeta and 13 Jbeta primers. The method was immunoSEQ multiplex PCR; TCRdb's version includes in-frame clones alone and lacks a portion of them. Here the sample spans 150,000 to 200,000 clones, around 84% being singletons. A note on this clone: The target antigen is unknown.

Sequences were obtained from PBMCs. The chain has TRBV21-1 and TRBJ2-3; TRBD1 is the table's D call and was not checked against the DNA. TRBV21-1 is marked as a pseudogene. This receptor was identified in a man between 18 and 29 years old in good health and CMV-seronegative. CDR3 residues: CASSSISTGTGGPDTQYF. CDR3 in DNA: TGTGCCAGCAGCTCTATTTCTACCGGGACAGGGGGTCCAGATACGCAGTATTTT.